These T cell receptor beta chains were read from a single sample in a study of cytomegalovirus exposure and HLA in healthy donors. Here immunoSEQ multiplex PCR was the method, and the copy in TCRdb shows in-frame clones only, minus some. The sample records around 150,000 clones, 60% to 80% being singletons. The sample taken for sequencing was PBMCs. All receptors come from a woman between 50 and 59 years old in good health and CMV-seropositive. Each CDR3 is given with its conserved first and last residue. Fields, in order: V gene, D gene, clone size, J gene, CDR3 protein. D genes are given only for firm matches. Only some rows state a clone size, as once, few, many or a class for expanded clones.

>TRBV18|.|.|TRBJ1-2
CASSPQGRSYGYTF
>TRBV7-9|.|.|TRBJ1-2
CALSRGLGGYTF
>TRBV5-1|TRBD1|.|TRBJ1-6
CASSFDRDGSPLHF
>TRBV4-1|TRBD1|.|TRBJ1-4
CASSQGTGPGEKLFF
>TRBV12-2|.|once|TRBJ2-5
CASRLVGWGGRETQYF
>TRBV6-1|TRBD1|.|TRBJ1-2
CASSELITDRNGYTF
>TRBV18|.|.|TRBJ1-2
CASSPPGHLNYGYTF
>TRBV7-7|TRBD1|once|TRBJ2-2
CASSLEVGGQGYTGELFF
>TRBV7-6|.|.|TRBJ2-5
CASSRVGEETQYF
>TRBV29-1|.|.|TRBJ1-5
CSIPHRVSNQPQHF
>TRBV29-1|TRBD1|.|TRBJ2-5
CSVGQGEETQYF
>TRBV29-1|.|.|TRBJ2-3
CSVDITQTSTDTQYF
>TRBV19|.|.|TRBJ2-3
CASSIHPRTDTQYF
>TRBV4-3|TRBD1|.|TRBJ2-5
CASSQDRGDRGQGETQYF
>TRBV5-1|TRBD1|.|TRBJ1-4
CASSLVGGTGEKLFF
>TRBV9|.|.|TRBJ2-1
CASTHGAAGANEQFF
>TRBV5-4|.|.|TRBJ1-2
CASSLQGRGFYGYTF
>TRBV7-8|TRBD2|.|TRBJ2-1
CASSLYGPLADVYNEQFF
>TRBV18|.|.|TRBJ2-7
CASSPGRSSYEQYF
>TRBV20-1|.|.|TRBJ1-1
CSARDAPEAFF
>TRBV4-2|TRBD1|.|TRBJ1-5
CASSPQGIQGPGNQPQHF
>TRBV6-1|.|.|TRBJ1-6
CASSEPQGGYNSPLHF
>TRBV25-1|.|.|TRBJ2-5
CASSDAGVDETQYF
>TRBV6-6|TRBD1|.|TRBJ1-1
CASSYLGTGDTEAFF
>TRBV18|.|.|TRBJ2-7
CASSPERGQSYEQYF
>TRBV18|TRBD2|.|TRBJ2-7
CASSPLGLAGGPPTEQYF
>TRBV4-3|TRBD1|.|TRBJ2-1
CASSQGRDRDHNEQFF
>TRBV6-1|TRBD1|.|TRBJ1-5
CASSGIGQGPHQPQHF
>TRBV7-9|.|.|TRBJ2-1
CASSLPPTLGAEQFF
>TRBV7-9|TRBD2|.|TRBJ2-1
CASSLGLAGGIYNEQFF
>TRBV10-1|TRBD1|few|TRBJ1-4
CASSKGASEKLFF
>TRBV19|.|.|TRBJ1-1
CASSPATVNTEAFF
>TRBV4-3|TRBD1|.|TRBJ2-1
CASSPAFATGKNNEQFF
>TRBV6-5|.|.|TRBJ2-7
CASSRTQGHEQYF
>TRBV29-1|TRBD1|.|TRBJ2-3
CSVEGLGQGGTDTQYF
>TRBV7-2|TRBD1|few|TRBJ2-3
CASSSTGAGTSTDTQYF
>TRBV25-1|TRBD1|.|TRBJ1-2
CASSPLDRRDGYTF
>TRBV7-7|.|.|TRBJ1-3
CASSVDFTSGNTIYF
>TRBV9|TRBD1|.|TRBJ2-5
CASSVGGQGFGRAQETQYF
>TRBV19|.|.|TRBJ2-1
CASSRSSNEQFF
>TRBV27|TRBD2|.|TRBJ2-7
CASSSGTSGSYEQYF
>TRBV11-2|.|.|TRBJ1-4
CASSLEFQGNRLFF
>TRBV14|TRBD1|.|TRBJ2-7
CASSLATGRYEQYF
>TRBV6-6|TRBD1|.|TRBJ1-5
CASSTGTGMRNQPQHF
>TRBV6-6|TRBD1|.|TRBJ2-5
CASSPPGGEETQYF
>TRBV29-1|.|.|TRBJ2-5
CSVEDRTNGETQYF
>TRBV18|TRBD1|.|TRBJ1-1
CASSGTGGTEAFF
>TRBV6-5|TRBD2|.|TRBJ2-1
CASSTTSGSYNEQFF
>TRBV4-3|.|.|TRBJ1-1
CASSQDLQVEAFF
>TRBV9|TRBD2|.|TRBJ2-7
CASSPFVVAGEGSGEQYF
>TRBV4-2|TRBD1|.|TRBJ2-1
CASSHATGGALNEQFF